The rows below give T cell receptor beta chains drawn from one sample of a study of OX40 agonist ivuxolimab in advanced cancers. Method: immunoSEQ multiplex PCR; TCRdb's copy keeps in-frame clones and lacks some. The sample holds 15,000 to 20,000 clones, around three quarters seen once. Sequencing was performed on CD4+ or CD8+ T cells sorted from blood, taken in a trial of the OX40 agonist ivuxolimab. The receptor set was obtained from an adult with an advanced solid tumor such as melanoma, head and neck, liver or kidney cancer. Each CDR3 is given with its conserved first and last residue. Not all rows give a size; the values are once, few, many and, for expanded clones, a class.

j_call | v_call | clone_size | cdr3_length | cdr3_aa
TRBJ2-5 | TRBV7-9 | NA | 14 | CASSLAGEGETQYF
TRBJ2-2 | TRBV11-3 | NA | 16 | CASSLWAGENTGELFF
TRBJ1-5 | TRBV25-1 | NA | 13 | CASGPEGNQPQHF
TRBJ2-5 | TRBV9 | NA | 13 | CASSPRPQETQYF
TRBJ2-6 | TRBV2 | many | 16 | CASSGGRSSGANVLTF
TRBJ2-1 | TRBV21-1 | NA | 17 | CASSKVRTSGRSHEQFF
TRBJ2-2 | TRBV7-9 | NA | 15 | CASSSGTGDTGELFF
TRBJ2-7 | TRBV7-6 | NA | 13 | CASSLEVSYEQYF
TRBJ1-2 | TRBV7-9 | NA | 15 | CASSPPGGLLYGYTF
TRBJ1-6 | TRBV6-1 | few | 15 | CASSPWQDGDSPLHF
TRBJ2-7 | TRBV2 | few | 15 | CASSEDGTGSIEQYF
TRBJ2-7 | TRBV18 | NA | 15 | CASSRGDGDPYEQYF
TRBJ1-5 | TRBV6-1 | NA | 19 | CASSEALYPPTGGHQPQHF
TRBJ2-7 | TRBV7-3 | NA | 15 | CASSLTGPVSYEQYF
TRBJ2-7 | TRBV15 | NA | 15 | CATSRVGTGKYEQYF
TRBJ2-3 | TRBV5-8 | NA | 15 | CASSLSGGVPDTQYF
TRBJ2-7 | TRBV5-1 | NA | 13 | CASSLDGFYEQYF
TRBJ2-1 | TRBV5-6 | NA | 12 | CASSLQGREQFF
TRBJ2-6 | TRBV10-1 | NA | 13 | CAIAQSRANVLTF
TRBJ1-5 | TRBV7-2 | NA | 17 | CASSALTGSGSNQPQHF
TRBJ1-2 | TRBV6-6 | NA | 13 | CASSASLGRGYTF
TRBJ2-7 | TRBV11-1 | NA | 13 | CASRRQRGYEQYF